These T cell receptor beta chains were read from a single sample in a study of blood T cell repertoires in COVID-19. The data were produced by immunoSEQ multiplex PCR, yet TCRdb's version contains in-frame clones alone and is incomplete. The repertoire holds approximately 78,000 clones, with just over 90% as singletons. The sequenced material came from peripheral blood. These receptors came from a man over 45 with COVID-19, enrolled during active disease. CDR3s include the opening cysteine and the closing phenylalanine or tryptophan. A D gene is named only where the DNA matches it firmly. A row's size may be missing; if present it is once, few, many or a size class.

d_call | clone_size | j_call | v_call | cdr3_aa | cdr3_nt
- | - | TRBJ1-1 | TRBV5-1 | CASSLGRMTEAFF | TGCGCCAGCAGCTTGGGCAGGATGACTGAAGCTTTCTTT
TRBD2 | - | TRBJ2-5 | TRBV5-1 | CASSLGGTSGETQYF | TGCGCCAGCAGCTTGGGGGGGACTAGCGGAGAGACCCAGTACTTC
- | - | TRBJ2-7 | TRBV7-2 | CASSTRTAAYEQYF | TGTGCCAGCAGCACAAGGACTGCAGCCTACGAGCAGTACTTC
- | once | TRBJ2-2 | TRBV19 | CASSIEGNTGELFF | TGTGCCAGTAGTATTGAGGGGAACACCGGGGAGCTGTTTTTT
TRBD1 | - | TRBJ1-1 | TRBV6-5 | CASSYFGTGTTEAFF | TGTGCCAGCAGTTACTTCGGGACAGGGACCACTGAAGCTTTCTTT
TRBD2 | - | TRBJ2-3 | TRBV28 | CASSVSGSADTQYF | TGTGCCAGCAGTGTTAGCGGGAGCGCAGATACGCAGTATTTT
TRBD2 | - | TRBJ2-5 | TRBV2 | CASSGSGRETQYF | TGTGCCAGCAGTGGTTCCGGGAGGGAGACCCAGTACTTC
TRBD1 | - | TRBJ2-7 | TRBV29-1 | CSVKWDSRPYEQYF | TGCAGCGTGAAGTGGGACAGCCGCCCCTACGAGCAGTACTTC
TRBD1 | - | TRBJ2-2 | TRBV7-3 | CASSLSRQGAGGELFF | TGTGCCAGCAGCTTAAGTCGCCAGGGGGCGGGCGGGGAGCTGTTTTTT
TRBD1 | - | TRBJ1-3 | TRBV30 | CAWSPRQGPSGNTIYF | TGTGCCTGGAGTCCTCGACAGGGGCCCTCTGGAAACACCATATATTTT
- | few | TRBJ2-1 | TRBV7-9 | CASSLAYTEQFF | TGTGCCAGCAGCTTAGCCTATACTGAGCAGTTCTTC
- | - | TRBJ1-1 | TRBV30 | CAWTRGLEYTEAFF | TGTGCCTGGACGAGGGGGTTGGAATACACTGAAGCTTTCTTT
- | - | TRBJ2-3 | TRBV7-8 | CASSLIRGNTDTQYF | TGTGCCAGCAGCTTAATTCGGGGAAACACAGATACGCAGTATTTT
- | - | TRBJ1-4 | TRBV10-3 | CAISESNGGNEKLFF | TGTGCCATCAGTGAGTCGAATGGGGGCAATGAAAAACTGTTTTTT
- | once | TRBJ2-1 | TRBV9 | CASSVGAGSSYNEQFF | TGTGCCAGCAGCGTAGGAGCGGGTAGCTCCTACAATGAGCAGTTCTTC
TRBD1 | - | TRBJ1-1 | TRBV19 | CASSITGGNTEAFF | TGTGCCAGTAGTATAACAGGGGGAAACACTGAAGCTTTCTTT
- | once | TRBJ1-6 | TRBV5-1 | CASSLEAGESPLHF | TGCGCCAGCAGCTTGGAGGCAGGGGAATCACCCCTCCACTTT
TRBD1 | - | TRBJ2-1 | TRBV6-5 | CASSLDRGSYNEQFF | TGTGCCAGCAGCCTGGACAGGGGATCGTACAATGAGCAGTTCTTC
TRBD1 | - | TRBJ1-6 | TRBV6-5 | CASSTPGGRRSPLHF | TGTGCCAGCAGTACCCCAGGGGGAAGGAGATCACCCCTCCACTTT
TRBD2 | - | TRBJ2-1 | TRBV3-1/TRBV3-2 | CASSPWTSGADYNEQFF | TGTGCCAGCAGCCCTTGGACTAGCGGAGCTGATTACAATGAGCAGTTCTTC
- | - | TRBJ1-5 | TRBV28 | CASRLPAGGNQPQHF | TGTGCCAGCAGGCTCCCCGCAGGGGGCAATCAGCCCCAGCATTTT
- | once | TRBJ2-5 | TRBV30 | CAWSVRGAETQYF | TGTGCCTGGAGTGTACGAGGAGCAGAGACCCAGTACTTC